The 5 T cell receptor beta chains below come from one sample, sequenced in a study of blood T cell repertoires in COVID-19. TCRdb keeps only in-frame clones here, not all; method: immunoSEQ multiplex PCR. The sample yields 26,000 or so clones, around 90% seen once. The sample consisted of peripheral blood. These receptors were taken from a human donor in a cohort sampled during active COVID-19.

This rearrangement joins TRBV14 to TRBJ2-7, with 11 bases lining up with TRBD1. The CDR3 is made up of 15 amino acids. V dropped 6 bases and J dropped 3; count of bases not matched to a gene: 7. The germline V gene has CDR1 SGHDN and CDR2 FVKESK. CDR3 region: CASRDTGTGGYEQYF. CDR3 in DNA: TGTGCCAGCAGGGACACCGGGACAGGGGGCTACGAGCAGTACTTC.

The CDR3 nucleotides read TGTGCCAGCAGTTTGACAGGGGCCATTGGCTACACCTTC. Translated, it gives CASSLTGAIGYTF. The chain links TRBV7-9 to TRBJ1-2; 8 bases agree with TRBD1. Germline CDR1 reads SEHNR; CDR2 reads FQNEAQ (reference sequence). The CDR3 totals 13 residues. The J segment lost 7 bases and the V segment lost 6 bases, leaving 7 bases of the junction unmatched.

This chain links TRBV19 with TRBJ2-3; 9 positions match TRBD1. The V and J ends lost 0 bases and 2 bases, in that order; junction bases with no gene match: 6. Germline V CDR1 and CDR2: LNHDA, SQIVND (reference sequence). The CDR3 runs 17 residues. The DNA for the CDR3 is TGTGCCAGTAGTATAGACAAACAGGGGGCAAACACAGATACGCAGTATTTT. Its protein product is CASSIDKQGANTDTQYF.

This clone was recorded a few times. The CDR3 region is CASSLAGQGRVRDQPQHF. The CDR3 DNA is TGTGCCAGCAGCTTAGCGGGACAGGGAAGAGTAAGAGATCAGCCCCAGCATTTT. The chain combines TRBV7-9 with TRBJ1-5, with 9 nucleotides matching TRBD1. CDR1 and CDR2 (germline): SEHNR, FQNEAQ (reference sequence). After removal of 0 bases from V and 5 bases from J, the junction contained 11 bases not matched to a gene. CDR3 size: 18 residues. Full variable domain (remainder filled in from reference TRBV7-9 and TRBJ1-5): DTGVSQNPRHKITKRGQNVTFRCDPISEHNRLYWYRQTLGQGPEFLTYFQNEAQLEKSRLLSDRFSAERPKGSFSTLEIQRTEQGDSAMYLCASSLAGQGRVRDQPQHFGDGTRLSIL.

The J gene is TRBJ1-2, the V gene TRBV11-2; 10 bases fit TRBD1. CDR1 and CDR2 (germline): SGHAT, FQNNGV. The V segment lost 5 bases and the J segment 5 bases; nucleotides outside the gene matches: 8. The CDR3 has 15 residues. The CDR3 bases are TGTGCCAGCAGCAACCCCCGGGACAGGGGTTATGGCTACACCTTC. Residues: CASSNPRDRGYGYTF.